This T cell receptor beta chain was recovered during a study of cytomegalovirus exposure and HLA in healthy donors. The junction had 10 bases not matched to a gene; V was cut back by 10 bases and J by 2 bases. The CDR3 covers 14 residues. The germline V gene has CDR1 LNHDA and CDR2 SQIVND (reference sequence). Findings and limits, study-wide: Cytomegalovirus association was listed for under 200 TCR beta chains.

This clone came up once. Its specificity is not known. Clones were sequenced by immunoSEQ multiplex PCR, and TCRdb holds only the in-frame ones, with some missing. The sample shows 200,000 or so clones, 80% to 90% of them seen only once. Sequencing input: PBMCs. The sequence was collected from a woman aged 30 to 39 in good health and CMV-seropositive. The chain links TRBV19 to TRBJ1-2; TRBD1 matches 7 bases. CDR3 sequence reads: CATRGQPLNYGYTF. The CDR3 coding sequence is TGTGCCACCCGGGGACAGCCGCTAAACTATGGCTACACCTTC.